This T cell receptor beta chain was sequenced during a study of blood T cell repertoires in COVID-19. Overall study: Collection of acute and convalescent COVID-19 samples took place in the United States, Italy and Spain. T cells, B-cell-depleted T cells, or PBMCs provided the cDNA or gDNA that served as material.

Study processing details: Reference gene primer amplification in the assay estimated nucleated cell counts. Here immunoSEQ multiplex PCR was the method, and the copy in TCRdb shows in-frame clones only, minus some. D and trimming come from the DNA, and the V and J calls and clone size come from that table. The sample lists about 190,000 clones, about 79% seen once, with roughly 25% in the top ten. Germline assignment: CDR1 GTSNPN and CDR2 SVGIG (reference sequence). V lost 2 bases to trimming and J lost 6 bases, with 11 bases between them. This CDR3 contains 13 residues. The sequence was obtained from a woman aged 65 to 85 with acute or convalescent COVID-19. The chain uses TRBV30 and TRBJ2-1, with D possibly matching TRBD1 (7 bases). The sequenced sample consisted of peripheral blood. The CDR3 nucleotides are TGTGCCTGGAGTCGGCAGGGGGGCAATGAGCAGTTCTTC. Translating gives CAWSRQGGNEQFF.